The 12 T cell receptor beta chains listed next were all sequenced from one sample in a study of blood T cell repertoires in COVID-19. The protocol was immunoSEQ multiplex PCR, while the TCRdb copy is restricted to in-frame clones and leaves out a portion. The data contain under 60,000 clones, more than 90% of them singletons. The sample taken for sequencing was peripheral blood. The source is a man in his fifties with acute or convalescent COVID-19.

The V and J genes are TRBV28 and TRBJ2-6; 12 bases are shared with TRBD1. Unmatched junction bases numbered 5, after V lost 5 bases and J lost 0 bases. This CDR3 spans 18 amino acids. In germline, CDR1 is MDHEN, CDR2 SYDVKM. Written as DNA, the CDR3 is TGTGCCAGCAGTCCGGGACAGGGGGCTCGCTCTGGGGCCAACGTCCTGACTTTC. This gives the protein CASSPGQGARSGANVLTF.

The chain is built from TRBV6-6 and TRBJ1-5; D ambiguous. Germline values: CDR1 MNHNY, CDR2 SVGAGI (reference sequence). The CDR3 is made up of 15 amino acids. Trimming took 5 bases from V and 0 from J, leaving 11 bases between them. DNA of the CDR3: TGTGCCAGCAGTCCGGTAGAAAATAGCAATCAGCCCCAGCATTTT. Its translation: CASSPVENSNQPQHF.

The chain has TRBV19 and TRBJ1-6; D is ambiguous. Germline V lookup: CDR1 LNHDA, CDR2 SQIVND (reference sequence). This CDR3 comprises 13 residues. Trimming removed 8 bases at V and 11 bases at J, with 16 bases between. The CDR3 DNA follows: TGTGCCAGTTCAATTGTAGATTCCACACCCCTCCACTTT. Amino acid sequence: CASSIVDSTPLHF.

This clone was seen a handful of times. The V call is TRBV4-1, the J call TRBJ1-1; D is unresolved. Trimming removed 0 bases from V and 7 bases from J, with 9 bases in between. CDR1 and CDR2 (germline): MGHRA, YSYEKL. This CDR3 is 13 amino acids long. The CDR3, as DNA: TGCGCCAGCAGCCAAGACCCCTACGGTGAAGCTTTCTTT. It yields the protein CASSQDPYGEAFF.

The CDR3 coding sequence is TGTGCCAGCAGCCAGAGGGGACAGGGCCCGCTTTCGGGCTACACCTTC. Amino acid sequence: CASSQRGQGPLSGYTF. V is TRBV14 and J is TRBJ1-2; TRBD1 matches 9 bases. CDR1 is SGHDN, CDR2 FVKESK, per germline. The CDR3 is 16 amino acids. The junction had 13 bases not matched to a gene; V was cut back by 3 bases and J by 8 bases. Supplemented by reference TRBV14 and TRBJ1-2, the full variable domain reads EAGVTQFPSHSVIEKGQTVTLRCDPISGHDNLYWYRRVMGKEIKFLLHFVKESKQDESGMPNNRFLAERTGGTYSTLKVQPAELEDSGVYFCASSQRGQGPLSGYTFGSGTRLTVV.

The chain links TRBV11-3 to TRBJ1-1; weak D call: TRBD1 (6 bases). In germline, CDR1 is SGHNT, CDR2 YENEEA. V was shortened by 0 bases and J by 8 bases, with 13 bases between the two germline ends. There are 14 residues in the CDR3. CDR3 protein: CASSLDTQGREAFF. CDR3 DNA: TGTGCCAGCAGCTTAGATACACAGGGTAGAGAAGCTTTCTTT. The full variable domain, rest sourced from reference TRBV11-3 and TRBJ1-1, is EAGVVQSPRYKIIEKKQPVAFWCNPISGHNTLYWYLQNLGQGPELLIRYENEEAVDDSQLPKDRFSAERLKGVDSTLKIQPAELGDSAVYLCASSLDTQGREAFFGQGTRLTVV.

The chain links TRBV15 to TRBJ2-5, with 12 bases lining up with TRBD2. CDR3 length equals 16 residues. V trimming: 1 base; J trimming: 1 base; junction bases outside the gene matches: 1. CDR1 LNHNV and CDR2 YYDKDF come from the germline V gene (reference sequence). CDR3 DNA: TGTGCCACCAGCAGAGGACTAGCGGGAGCCCAAGAGACCCAGTACTTC. Its translation: CATSRGLAGAQETQYF.

The rearrangement joins TRBV7-2 to TRBJ2-7; 11 nucleotides agree with TRBD2. This CDR3 is built from 16 residues. Germline values: CDR1 SGHTA, CDR2 FQGNSA. With 1 base clipped from V and 2 bases from J, the junction kept 4 bases outside the gene matches. CDR3 sequence (DNA): TGTGCCAGCAGCTTAGGGCTAGCGGGAGGTGCCTACGAGCAGTACTTC. Translation: CASSLGLAGGAYEQYF.

The chain links TRBV5-1 to TRBJ2-3, with 12 bases aligning to TRBD2. The CDR3 consists of 17 residues. Trimming removed 3 bases from V and 1 base from J; junction bases left unmatched: 6. Looked up from germline, CDR1 is SGHRS and CDR2 is YFSETQ. The CDR3 nucleotides are TGCGCCAGCAGCTCCGGCCTAGCGGGAGGGCGCACAGATACGCAGTATTTT. Its translation: CASSSGLAGGRTDTQYF.

This chain joins TRBV21-1 and TRBJ1-2; TRBD1 is the table's D call and was not checked against the DNA. TRBV21-1 is given as a pseudogene. The CDR3 spans 17 residues. This CDR3 is CASSKKDREGCSYGYTF. As DNA, the CDR3 is TGTGCCAGCAGCAAAAAGGACAGGGAGGGATGTAGCTATGGCTACACCTTC.

The genes are TRBV6-2 or TRBV6-3 and TRBJ1-1, with 7 bases that match TRBD1. Germline CDR1 is MNHEY and CDR2 is SVGEGT. Trimming took 6 bases from V and 0 from J; bases not matched to a gene: 19. The CDR3 has 19 residues. Written as DNA, the CDR3 is TGTGCCAGCAGCACACGAAAACAATGGACAGGTTCCATGAACACTGAAGCTTTCTTT. This translates into CASSTRKQWTGSMNTEAFF.

V usage is TRBV6-2 or TRBV6-3 and J usage is TRBJ1-5; 8 bases align to TRBD1. With V trimmed by 4 bases and J by 6 bases, 8 bases remained unmatched. This CDR3 has 15 amino acids. CDR1 and CDR2 (germline): MNHEY, SVGEGT. The CDR3 protein is CASSSGQGASQPQHF. DNA of the CDR3: TGTGCCAGCAGTTCAGGACAGGGTGCTAGTCAGCCCCAGCATTTT.